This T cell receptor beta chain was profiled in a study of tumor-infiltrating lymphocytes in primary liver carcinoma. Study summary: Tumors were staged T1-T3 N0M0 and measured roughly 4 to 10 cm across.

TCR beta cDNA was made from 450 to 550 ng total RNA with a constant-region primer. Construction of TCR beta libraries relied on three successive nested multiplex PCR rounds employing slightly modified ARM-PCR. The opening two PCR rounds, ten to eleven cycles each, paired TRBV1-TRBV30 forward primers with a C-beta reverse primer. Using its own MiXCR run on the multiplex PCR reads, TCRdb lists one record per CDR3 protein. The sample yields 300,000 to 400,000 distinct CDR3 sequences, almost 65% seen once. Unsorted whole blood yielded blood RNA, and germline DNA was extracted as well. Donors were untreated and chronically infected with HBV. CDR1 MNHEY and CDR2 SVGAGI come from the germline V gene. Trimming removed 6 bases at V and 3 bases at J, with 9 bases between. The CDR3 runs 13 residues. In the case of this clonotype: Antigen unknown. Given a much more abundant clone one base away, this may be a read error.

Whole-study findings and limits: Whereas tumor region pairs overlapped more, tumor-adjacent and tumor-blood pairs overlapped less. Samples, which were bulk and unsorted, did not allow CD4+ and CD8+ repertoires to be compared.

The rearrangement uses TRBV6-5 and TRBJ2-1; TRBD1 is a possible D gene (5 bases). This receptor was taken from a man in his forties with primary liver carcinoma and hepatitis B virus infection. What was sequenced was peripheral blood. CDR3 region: CASRDNSYNEQFF. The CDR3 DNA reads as TGTGCCAGCAGGGACAATAGCTACAATGAGCAGTTCTTC.